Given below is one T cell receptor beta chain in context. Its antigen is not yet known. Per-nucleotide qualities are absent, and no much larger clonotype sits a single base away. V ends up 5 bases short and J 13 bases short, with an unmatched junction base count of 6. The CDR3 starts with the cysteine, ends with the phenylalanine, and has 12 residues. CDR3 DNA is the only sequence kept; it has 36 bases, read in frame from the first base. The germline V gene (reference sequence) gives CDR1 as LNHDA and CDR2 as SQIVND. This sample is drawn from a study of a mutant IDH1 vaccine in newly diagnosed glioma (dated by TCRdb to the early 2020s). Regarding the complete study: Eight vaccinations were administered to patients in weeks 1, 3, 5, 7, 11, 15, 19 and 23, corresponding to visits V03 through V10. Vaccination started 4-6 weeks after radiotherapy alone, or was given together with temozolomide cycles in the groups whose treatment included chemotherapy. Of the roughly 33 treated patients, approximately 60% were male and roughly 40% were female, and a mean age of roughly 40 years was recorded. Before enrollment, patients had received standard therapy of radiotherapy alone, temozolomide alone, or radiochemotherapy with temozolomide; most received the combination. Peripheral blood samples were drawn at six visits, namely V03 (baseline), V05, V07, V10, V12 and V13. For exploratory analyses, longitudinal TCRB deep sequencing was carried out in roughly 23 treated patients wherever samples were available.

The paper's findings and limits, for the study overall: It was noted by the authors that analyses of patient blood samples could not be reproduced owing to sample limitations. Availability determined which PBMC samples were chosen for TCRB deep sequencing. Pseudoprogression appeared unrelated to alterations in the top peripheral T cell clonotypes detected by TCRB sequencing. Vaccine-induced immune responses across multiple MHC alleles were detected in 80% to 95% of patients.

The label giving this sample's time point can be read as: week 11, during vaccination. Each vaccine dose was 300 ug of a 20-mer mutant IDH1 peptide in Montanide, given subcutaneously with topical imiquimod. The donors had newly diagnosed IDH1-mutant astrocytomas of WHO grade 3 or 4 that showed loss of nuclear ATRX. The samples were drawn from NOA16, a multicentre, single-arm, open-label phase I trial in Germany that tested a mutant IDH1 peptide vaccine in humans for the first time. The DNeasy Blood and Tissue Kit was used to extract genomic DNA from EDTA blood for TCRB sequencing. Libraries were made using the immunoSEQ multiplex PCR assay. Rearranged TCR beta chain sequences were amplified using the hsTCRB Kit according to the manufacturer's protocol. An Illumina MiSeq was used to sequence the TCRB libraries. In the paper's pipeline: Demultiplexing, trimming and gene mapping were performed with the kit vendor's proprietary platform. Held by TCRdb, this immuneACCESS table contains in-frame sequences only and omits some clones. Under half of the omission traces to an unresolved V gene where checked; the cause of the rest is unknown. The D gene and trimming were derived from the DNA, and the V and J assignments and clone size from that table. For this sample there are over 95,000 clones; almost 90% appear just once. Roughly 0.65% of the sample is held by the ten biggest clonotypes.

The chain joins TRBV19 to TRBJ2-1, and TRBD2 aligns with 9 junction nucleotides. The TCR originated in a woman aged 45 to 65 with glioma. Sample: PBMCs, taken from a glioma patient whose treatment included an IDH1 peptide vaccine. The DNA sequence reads TGTGCCAGTAGTTCCCAGCGGGAGGCACAGTTCTTC. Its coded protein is CASSSQREAQFF.